This T cell receptor beta chain was retrieved from a study of T-cell reconstitution after alpha-beta-depleted transplantation in children. Points from the study as a whole: From newly produced T cells came most of the T-cell counts and diversity one year after transplant. By about two months after transplant, alpha-beta T cells reportedly arose from several hundred graft clones that had expanded.

CDR3 length equals 12 residues. V trimming: 6 bases; J trimming: 7 bases; junction bases outside the gene matches: 3. This clonotype was counted many times. The antigen is not known. Unique molecular identifiers featured in how the TCRbeta library was prepared. TCRdb re-analysed the PCR reads in MiXCR, keeping a single row per CDR3 protein. The sample yields approximately 110,000 distinct CDR3 sequences, about 9.4% seen once. Sequencing was performed on PBMCs, taken before TCRalphabeta/CD19-depleted stem cell transplant. V is TRBV12-3 or TRBV12-4 and J is TRBJ2-1; 7 bases agree with TRBD1. The receptor was derived from a boy aged 2 to 10 with acute lymphoblastic leukemia, due to receive a stem cell transplant. CDR3 bases: TGTGCCAGCAGGTCCAGGGGGAATGAGCAGTTCTTC. Protein sequence: CASRSRGNEQFF.